These 17 T cell receptor beta chains originate from one sample sequenced in a study of cytotoxic CD8 clonotypes in ibrutinib-treated CLL. Data came from immunoSEQ multiplex PCR; TCRdb stores just in-frame clones and leaves some out. The sample includes 26,000 or so clones, 55% to 65% of them seen just once. Sequenced here: PBMCs, sampled before ibrutinib treatment. These receptors came from a human donor with chronic lymphocytic leukemia.

This clone was seen more than once but under ten times. V and J are TRBV9 and TRBJ2-7; 7 bases line up with TRBD1. Trimming at V came to 3 bases and at J to 4 bases, leaving 7 bases not matched to a gene. CDR1 SGDLS and CDR2 YYNGEE come from the germline V gene. The CDR3 is made up of 14 amino acids. In DNA, the CDR3 is TGTGCCAGCAGCGCCCAAACAGGGGCTTACGAGCAGTACTTC. This codes for CASSAQTGAYEQYF.

This clone was recorded once. The gene calls are TRBV11-1 and TRBJ1-1, with D perhaps TRBD1 (5 bases). V was pared by 4 bases and J by 5 bases, with 17 bases between. Germline CDR1 SGHAT, CDR2 FQDESV (reference sequence). The CDR3 spans 15 residues. For the CDR3, the DNA is TGTGCCAGCAGCTCCTCCCTTGGTGGGGGAACTGAAGCTTTCTTT. Amino acid sequence: CASSSSLGGGTEAFF.

J is TRBJ1-3 and V is TRBV7-9; 7 bases align to TRBD1. J lost 0 bases, V lost 10 bases, and 3 bases had no gene match. Germline CDR1 reads SEHNR; CDR2 reads FQNEAQ (reference sequence). The CDR3 loop spans 13 amino acids. CDR3 bases: TGTGCCATGCGGGACAGCTCTGGAAACACCATATATTTT. Encoded protein: CAMRDSSGNTIYF.

This rearrangement joins TRBV5-1 to TRBJ2-6, with a tentative D call TRBD2 (6 bases). The CDR3 length is 16 residues. Per germline, CDR1 SGHRS and CDR2 YFSETQ. V gave up 2 bases and J gave up 2 bases, with 11 bases separating them. The CDR3, as DNA: TGCGCCAGCAGCTTCCTGGGGGGAGCTGGGGCCAACGTCCTGACTTTC. It codes for CASSFLGGAGANVLTF.

This clone was picked up one time. A much larger clone lies a single base off, so this may be a read error. Other DNA sequences in the sample encode the same CDR3. The gene calls are TRBV28 and TRBJ2-2; D could derive from TRBD1 or TRBD2 (5 bases each). This CDR3 spans 17 amino acids. Per germline, CDR1 MDHEN and CDR2 SYDVKM. Written as DNA, the CDR3 is TGCGCCAGCAGTTTATGGGGACCCTCCTTAAACACCGGGGAGCTGTTTTTT. Its translation: CASSLWGPSLNTGELFF. The entire variable domain, with the rest obtained from reference TRBV28 and TRBJ2-2, is as follows: DVKVTQSSRYLVKRTGEKVFLECVQDMDHENMFWYRQDPGLGLRLIYFSYDVKMKEKGDIPEGYSVSREKKERFSLILESASTNQTSMYLCASSLWGPSLNTGELFFGEGSRLTVL.

This clone was picked up a small number of times. V is TRBV7-3 and J is TRBJ2-2, with D uncertain. The CDR3 sequence is 13 residues long. Germline values: CDR1 SGHTA, CDR2 FQGTGA. With 7 bases removed from V and 7 bases from J, the gap between germline ends came to 13 bases. CDR3 DNA sequence: TGTGCCAGCACCCCGACGGCGTTCGGGGAGCTGTTTTTT. This encodes CASTPTAFGELFF.

V gene TRBV19 combines with J gene TRBJ1-5; D gene unclear. The CDR3 runs to 12 residues. The V gene lost 6 bases and the J gene lost 9 bases, with 12 bases spanning the gap. Germline V CDR1 and CDR2: LNHDA, SQIVND (reference sequence). In DNA form, the CDR3 reads TGTGCCAGTAGATGGCCCCTGGGGCCCCAGCATTTT. Protein product: CASRWPLGPQHF.

This chain links TRBV6-5 with TRBJ2-3; D remains unclear. The CDR3 consists of 13 residues. The V end lost 4 bases, the J end lost 2 bases, and 7 bases lay between the germline ends. The germline CDR1 and CDR2 sequences are MNHEY and SVGAGI. CDR3: CASSSEVTDTQYF. As DNA, the CDR3 is TGTGCCAGCAGTTCGGAAGTCACAGATACGCAGTATTTT.

V is TRBV2 and J is TRBJ2-1; D remains ambiguous. The V gene lost 4 bases and the J gene lost 6 bases, with 10 bases spanning the gap. The length of the CDR3 is 13 residues. From germline, CDR1 is SNHLY and CDR2 FYNNEI. Here the CDR3 reads CASSGASSNEQFF. CDR3 bases: TGTGCCAGCAGTGGCGCATCCAGCAATGAGCAGTTCTTC. Full variable domain (outside the CDR3, taken from reference TRBV2 and TRBJ2-1): EPEVTQTPSHQVTQMGQEVILRCVPISNHLYFYWYRQILGQKVEFLVSFYNNEISEKSEIFDDQFSVERPDGSNFTLKIRSTKLEDSAMYFCASSGASSNEQFFGPGTRLTVL.

The chain links TRBV6-6 to TRBJ1-2, with 7 bases lining up with TRBD1. The J segment lost 3 bases and the V segment lost 6 bases, leaving 10 bases of the junction unmatched. Germline V gene sequence: CDR1 MNHNY, CDR2 SVGAGI (reference sequence). The CDR3 covers 15 residues. The CDR3 loop reads CASSWGTESYYGYTF. In DNA form, the CDR3 reads TGTGCCAGCAGCTGGGGGACAGAGTCTTACTATGGCTACACCTTC.

This clone was seen a handful of times. V and J are TRBV11-3 and TRBJ2-1; 9 positions match TRBD2. Germline lookup yields CDR1 SGHNT and CDR2 YENEEA. Trimming removed 5 bases from V and 7 bases from J; junction bases left unmatched: 6. CDR3 length equals 14 residues. DNA of the CDR3: TGTGCCAGCAGCAAAGCGGGGGGACGAAATGAGCAGTTCTTC. Amino acids: CASSKAGGRNEQFF. Full variable domain (outside the CDR3, taken from reference TRBV11-3 and TRBJ2-1): EAGVVQSPRYKIIEKKQPVAFWCNPISGHNTLYWYLQNLGQGPELLIRYENEEAVDDSQLPKDRFSAERLKGVDSTLKIQPAELGDSAVYLCASSKAGGRNEQFFGPGTRLTVL.

V and J are TRBV2 and TRBJ1-5; D call uncertain. The germline V gene has CDR1 SNHLY and CDR2 FYNNEI. The V end was cut by 4 bases, the J end by 0 bases, with 10 bases between. CDR3 length: 15 residues. CDR3 in DNA: TGTGCCAGCAGTGGGACGGAATATAGCAATCAGCCCCAGCATTTT. Encoded protein: CASSGTEYSNQPQHF.

The V gene is TRBV5-4, the J gene TRBJ2-3, with a possible D match to TRBD2 (7 bases). The CDR3 consists of 17 residues. The ends were cut back, 0 bases at V and 9 bases at J, with 23 bases in the middle. Germline V gives CDR1 SGHNT, CDR2 YYREEE (reference sequence). The CDR3 region has the DNA TGTGCCAGCAGCTTGGCGAGTGGGGGGGGCGCGCCCCTAACGCAGTATTTT. This sequence encodes CASSLASGGGAPLTQYF.

This chain connects TRBV2 to TRBJ2-5; D perhaps matches TRBD2 (5 bases). The CDR3 covers 14 residues. V was clipped by 2 bases and J by 5 bases, with 12 bases between them. The germline gives CDR1 SNHLY, CDR2 FYNNEI. The CDR3, as DNA: TGTGCCAGCAGTGAATGGGCTAGCCTGGAGACCCAGTACTTC. This translates into CASSEWASLETQYF.

The chain couples TRBV5-1 to TRBJ1-1; a possible D gene is TRBD1 (6 bases). The CDR3 length is 15 residues. The V gene lost 0 bases and the J gene lost 5 bases, with 14 bases spanning the gap. Germline V gene sequence: CDR1 SGHRS, CDR2 YFSETQ. CDR3 in DNA: TGCGCCAGCAGCTTGGCCGCAGGGGCGGGAACTGAAGCTTTCTTT. This translates into CASSLAAGAGTEAFF.

The rearrangement links TRBV19 to TRBJ2-1, with TRBD2 identical over 7 bases. This CDR3 spans 13 amino acids. The junction had 8 bases not matched to a gene; V was cut back by 1 base and J by 14 bases. Germline V gene lookup returns CDR1 LNHDA and CDR2 SQIVND (reference sequence). The CDR3 bases are TGTGCCAGTAGTATAGTCTTCGGGGCGGGGGAGTTCTTC. Protein: CASSIVFGAGEFF.

This chain connects TRBV7-3 to TRBJ2-1; 9 bases agree with TRBD2. V was pared by 5 bases and J by 2 bases, with 10 bases of the junction left unmatched. This CDR3 comprises 17 residues. Per the germline V gene, CDR1 is SGHTA and CDR2 is FQGTGA. CDR3 sequence: CASSRQGGGGAYNEQFF. In DNA form, the CDR3 reads TGTGCCAGCAGCCGCCAAGGTGGCGGGGGGGCCTACAATGAGCAGTTCTTC.